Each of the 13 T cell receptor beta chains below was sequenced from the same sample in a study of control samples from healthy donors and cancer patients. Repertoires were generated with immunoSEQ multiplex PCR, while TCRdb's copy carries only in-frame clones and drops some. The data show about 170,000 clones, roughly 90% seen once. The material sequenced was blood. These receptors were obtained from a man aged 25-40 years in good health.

CDR3: CASSWEVVGNSPLHF. The DNA for the CDR3 is TGTGCCAGCAGTTGGGAGGTTGTCGGAAATTCACCCCTCCACTTT. The V gene is TRBV6-5, the J gene TRBJ1-6; D is unclear. Trimming removed 4 bases at V and 7 bases at J, with 14 bases between. Germline V CDR1 and CDR2: MNHEY, SVGAGI. CDR3 length: 15 residues.

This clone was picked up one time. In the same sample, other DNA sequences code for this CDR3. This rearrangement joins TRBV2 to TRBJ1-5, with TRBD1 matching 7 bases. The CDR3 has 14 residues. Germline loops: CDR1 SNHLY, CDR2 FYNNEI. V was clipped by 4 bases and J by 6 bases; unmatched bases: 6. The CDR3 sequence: CASSGQGGGQPQHF. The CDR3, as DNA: TGTGCCAGCAGTGGACAGGGCGGCGGTCAGCCCCAGCATTTT.

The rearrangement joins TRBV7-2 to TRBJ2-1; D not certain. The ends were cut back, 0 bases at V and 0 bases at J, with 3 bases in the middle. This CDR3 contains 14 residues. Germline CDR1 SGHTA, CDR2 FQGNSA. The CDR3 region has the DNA TGTGCCAGCAGCTTAGCGGTCTCCTACAATGAGCAGTTCTTC. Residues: CASSLAVSYNEQFF. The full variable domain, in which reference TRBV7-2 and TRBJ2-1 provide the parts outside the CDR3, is GAGVSQSPSNKVTEKGKDVELRCDPISGHTALYWYRQSLGQGLEFLIYFQGNSAPDKSGLPSDRFSAERTGGSVSTLTIQRTQQEDSAVYLCASSLAVSYNEQFFGPGTRLTVL.

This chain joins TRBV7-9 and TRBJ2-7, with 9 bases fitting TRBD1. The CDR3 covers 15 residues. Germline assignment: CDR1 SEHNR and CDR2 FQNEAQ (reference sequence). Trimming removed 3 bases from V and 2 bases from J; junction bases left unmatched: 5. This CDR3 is CASSFLGQGPYEQYF. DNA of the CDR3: TGTGCCAGCAGCTTCCTGGGACAGGGCCCCTACGAGCAGTACTTC.

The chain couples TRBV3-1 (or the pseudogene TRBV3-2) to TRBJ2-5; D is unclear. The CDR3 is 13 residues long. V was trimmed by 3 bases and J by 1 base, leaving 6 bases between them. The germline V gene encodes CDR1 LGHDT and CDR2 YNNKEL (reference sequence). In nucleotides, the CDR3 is TGTGCCAGCAGCCACGGCAGCCAAGAGACCCAGTACTTC. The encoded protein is CASSHGSQETQYF.

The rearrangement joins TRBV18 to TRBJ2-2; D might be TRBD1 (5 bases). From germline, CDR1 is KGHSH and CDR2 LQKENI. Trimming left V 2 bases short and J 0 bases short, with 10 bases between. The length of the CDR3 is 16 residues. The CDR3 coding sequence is TGTGCCAGCTCACCAGGGGCCGATTCGAACACCGGGGAGCTGTTTTTT. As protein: CASSPGADSNTGELFF.

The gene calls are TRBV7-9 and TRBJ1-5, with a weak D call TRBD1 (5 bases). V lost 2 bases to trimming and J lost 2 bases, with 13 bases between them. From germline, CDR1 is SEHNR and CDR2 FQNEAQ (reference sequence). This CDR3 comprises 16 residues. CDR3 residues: CASSLTGLGGNQPQHF. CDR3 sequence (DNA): TGTGCCAGCAGCTTAACAGGCCTCGGTGGCAATCAGCCCCAGCATTTT.

CDR3 loop: CAVRDRGATGELFF. The CDR3, as DNA: TGTGCCGTCCGGGACAGGGGAGCAACCGGGGAGCTGTTTTTT. The genes are TRBV25-1 and TRBJ2-2, with TRBD1 identical over 10 bases. Unmatched junction bases numbered 8, after V lost 11 bases and J lost 5 bases. Germline V gene data show CDR1 as MGHDK and CDR2 as SYGVNS. The CDR3 loop spans 14 amino acids.

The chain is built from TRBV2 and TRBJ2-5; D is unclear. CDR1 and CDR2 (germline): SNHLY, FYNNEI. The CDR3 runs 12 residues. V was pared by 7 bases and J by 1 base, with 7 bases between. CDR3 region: CASTPIQETQYF. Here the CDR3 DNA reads TGTGCCAGCACCCCAATCCAAGAGACCCAGTACTTC.

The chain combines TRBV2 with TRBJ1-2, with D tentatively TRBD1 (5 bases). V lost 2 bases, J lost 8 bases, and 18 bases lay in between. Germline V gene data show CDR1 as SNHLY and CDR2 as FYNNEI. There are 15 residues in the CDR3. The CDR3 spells CASSESGRGSGGYTF. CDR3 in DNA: TGTGCCAGCAGTGAATCTGGGCGGGGGTCGGGCGGCTACACCTTC.

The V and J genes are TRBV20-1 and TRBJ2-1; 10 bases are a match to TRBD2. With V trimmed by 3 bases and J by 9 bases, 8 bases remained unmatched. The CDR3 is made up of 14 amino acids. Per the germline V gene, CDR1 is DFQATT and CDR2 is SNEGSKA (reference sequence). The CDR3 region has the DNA TGCAGTGCTAGTCGGATTGAGCGGGGGGGTGAGCAGTTCTTC. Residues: CSASRIERGGEQFF.

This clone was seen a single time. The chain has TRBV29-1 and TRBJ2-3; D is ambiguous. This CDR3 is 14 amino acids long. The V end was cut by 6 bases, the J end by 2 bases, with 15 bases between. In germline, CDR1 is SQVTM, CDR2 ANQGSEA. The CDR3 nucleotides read TGCAGCGTCGCCGTAGGGTCCCTCACAGATACGCAGTATTTT. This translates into CSVAVGSLTDTQYF.

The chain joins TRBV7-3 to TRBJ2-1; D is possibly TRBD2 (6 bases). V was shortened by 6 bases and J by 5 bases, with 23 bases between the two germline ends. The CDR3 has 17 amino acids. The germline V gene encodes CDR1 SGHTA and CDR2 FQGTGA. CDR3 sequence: CASRRDSSPGVHNEQFF. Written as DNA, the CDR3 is TGTGCCAGCAGACGCGATTCTAGCCCGGGGGTCCACAATGAGCAGTTCTTC.